This T cell receptor beta chain came from a study of blood T cell repertoires in COVID-19 (TCRdb year 2020). As for the study more broadly: Samples from collaborators originated in the United States, Italy and Spain and spanned both the acute and convalescent phases of COVID-19. Subjects who had been exposed to COVID-19, were actively infected with it, or had recovered from it provided the deeply sampled blood TCRbeta repertoires that made up the dataset. The material from the prospective study consisted of cDNA or gDNA derived from T cells, B-cell-depleted T cells, or PBMCs. The samples were drawn from two sources: the first 160 participants of the ongoing ImmuneRACE study, and 1,000 to 1,500 subjects contributed by 6 global collaborators. The repertoires were released in a freely available public database intended as a resource for research on the immune response to SARS-CoV-2. HLA class I and class II types, where available, came from metadata supplied by the sample provider rather than from assay-based typing. The sample metadata nearly always contained a de-identified subject ID, COVID-19 status, age in years and sex.

The immunoSEQ Assay, a bias-controlled multiplex PCR, was used to amplify TCRbeta CDR3 regions from genomic DNA. Turning to the authors' computational methods: Within the assay, amplification of reference gene primers was used to estimate how many nucleated cells each sample contained. To quantify the absolute abundance of each unique TCRbeta CDR3 rearrangement, sequence reads were collapsed and filtered. For each sample, productive Simpson clonality was calculated by taking the square root of Simpson's diversity index across productive rearrangements. TCRdb limited this immuneACCESS table to in-frame rearrangements with V and J called. A share of clones is missing; checked studies link under half to unresolved V genes, and the rest is unexplained. D and trimming were read from the DNA, whereas the V and J calls and clone size are those reported in that table. In this sample the table shows approximately 240,000 clones, about 79% of which occur a single time. Around 1.5% of the sample comes from the top ten.

General conclusions and limits of the study: The quantity of clinical and demographic metadata differed by source and by participant and was supplied without curation.

Another Seattle source contributed samples from volunteer blood donors who had recovered from COVID-19. Each collaborating institution followed its own protocols to collect whole blood in K2EDTA tubes. For TCRbeta analysis, collaborators shipped samples as frozen whole blood, isolated PBMCs, or DNA extracted from either of those sample types. A remark on this clone: Its antigen is unknown. The sample holds no much larger clone one base away, and base qualities are not on file.

The junction carries 5 bases between V and J, which are trimmed by 6 bases and 6 bases respectively. The cysteine opens and the phenylalanine closes a CDR3 of 11 amino acids. The CDR3 DNA has 33 bases and is translated from base 1. Via the germline V gene, CDR1 is KGHSH and CDR2 LQKENI. The chain was built from TRBV18 and TRBJ1-4; no D gene call is confident. The receptor was derived from a woman in her forties who had recovered from COVID-19. The source material was peripheral blood. The CDR3 loop reads CASSSDEKLFF. The bases are TGTGCCAGCTCTTCCGATGAAAAACTGTTTTTT.